The present entry profiles one T cell receptor (beta chain) with its context. The data were taken from a study of blood T cell repertoires in COVID-19. Germline assignment: CDR1 SGHNT and CDR2 YYREEE (reference sequence). Trimming removed 9 bases from V and 4 bases from J; junction bases left unmatched: 12. The CDR3 consists of 15 residues. Data came from immunoSEQ multiplex PCR; TCRdb stores just in-frame clones and leaves some out. The sample lists 88,000 or so clones, about four fifths occurring once. This chain links TRBV5-4 with TRBJ2-2; 7 bases map to TRBD2. This receptor was obtained from a human donor in a cohort sampled during active COVID-19. Material for sequencing was peripheral blood. Written as DNA, the CDR3 is TGTGCCACCGCACGTCAGGCGGGAGTCACCGGGGAGCTGTTTTTT. Residues: CATARQAGVTGELFF.